These T cell receptor beta chains were read from a single sample in a study of human T cells and chemical hapten exposure. TCRdb passed the RACE reads through MiXCR, listing each CDR3 protein once. Here the sample spans 60,000 to 65,000 distinct CDR3 sequences, more than 9.5% being singletons. The sample consisted of whole blood, taken in connection with sensitization to the hapten diphenylcyclopropenone (DPC). Receptor source: a woman between 25 and 40 years old with alopecia areata. Some clones in this sample may be carry-over from other donors' samples. Each CDR3 is given with its conserved first and last residue. The order of the fields is clone size, V gene, D gene, J gene, CDR3 DNA, CDR3 protein. The D gene is left open where the match is weak. Clone size appears in some rows only: once, few, many, or a class for an expanded clone.

>.|TRBV24-1|.|TRBJ1-1
TGTGCCACCGCCTACGGCACTGAAGCTTTCTTT
CATAYGTEAFF
>many|TRBV28|TRBD1|TRBJ2-5
TGTGCCAGCCTCACTGGGACAGGGAAAGAGACCCAGTACTTC
CASLTGTGKETQYF
>.|TRBV6-1|.|TRBJ1-1
TGTGCCTGCAGTGCCGGGACTGAAGCTTTCTTT
CACSAGTEAFF
>.|TRBV28|.|TRBJ2-5
TGTGCCACCATGTTTGAGACCCAGTACTTC
CATMFETQYF
>many|TRBV6-2/TRBV6-3|.|TRBJ1-5
TGTGCCAGCAGTTCGAGGACGGTGGGCTATAGCAATCAGCCCCAGCATTTT
CASSSRTVGYSNQPQHF
>.|TRBV29-1|.|TRBJ1-4
TGCAGCGTTATGATGGGGGCACTTGAAAAACTGTTTTTT
CSVMMGALEKLFF
>many|TRBV12-5|TRBD1|TRBJ1-5
TGTGCTAGTGGTTTGGCTGACAGGGGAGTACGTACAGCCAATCAGCCCCAGCATTTT
CASGLADRGVRTANQPQHF
>many|TRBV7-3|TRBD1|TRBJ1-1
TGTGCCAGCAGCACGGACAGGGTCACTGAAGCTTTCTTT
CASSTDRVTEAFF
>.|TRBV6-5|.|TRBJ2-7
TGTGCCAGCACAACTTCCCGGGGCGGGAAGACCTACGAGCAGTACTTC
CASTTSRGGKTYEQYF
>many|TRBV20-1|.|TRBJ2-7
TGCAGTGCTAGAGGACTGCTCTCCTACGAGCAGTACTTC
CSARGLLSYEQYF
>many|TRBV3-1|.|TRBJ2-4
TGTGCCAGCAGCCAGGAGCAGGGGACCATTCAGTACTTC
CASSQEQGTIQYF
>.|TRBV18|TRBD2|TRBJ2-1
TGTGCCAGCTCACCTCCCGGGACTAGCGGGCGGGCGACGCAGTTCTTC
CASSPPGTSGRATQFF
>few|TRBV12-3/TRBV12-4|TRBD1|TRBJ1-2
TGTGCCAGCAGTTTAGCTGCCGGACAGGGGTTCGGCTACACCTTC
CASSLAAGQGFGYTF
>.|TRBV5-5|.|TRBJ1-1
TGTGCCAGCAGCAGGGGGATGAATGAAGCTTTCTTT
CASSRGMNEAFF
>few|TRBV20-1|.|TRBJ1-4
TGCAGTGCTAGAGATCCCCAGGGCTTATCTAATGAAAAACTGTTTTTT
CSARDPQGLSNEKLFF
>few|TRBV6-5|TRBD1|TRBJ1-1
TGTGCCAGCAAACGAGACAGGGTCACTGAAGCTTTCTTT
CASKRDRVTEAFF
>.|TRBV7-9|.|TRBJ1-1
TGTGCCAGCAGCTCCCGATTTTACCCTGAAGCTTTCTTT
CASSSRFYPEAFF
>.|TRBV18|.|TRBJ1-1
TGTGCCAGCTCACCACCGGCAGCCGGGACCGCTGAAGCTTTCTTT
CASSPPAAGTAEAFF
>few|TRBV18|.|TRBJ2-2
TGTGCCAGCTCACCCCTATCCAACACCGGGGAGCTGTTTTTT
CASSPLSNTGELFF
>many|TRBV6-2/TRBV6-3|TRBD1|TRBJ2-5
TGTGCCAGCAGTACCCGGGACAGTAAAGAGACCCAGTACTTC
CASSTRDSKETQYF
>.|TRBV28|TRBD1|TRBJ2-7
TGTCGAGTCCAGGACAGGCTCGGATACGAGCAGTACTTC
CRVQDRLGYEQYF
>many|TRBV14|TRBD1|TRBJ1-5
TGTGCCAGCAGTGCAGGGGGCTTGGGGCCCCAGCATTTT
CASSAGGLGPQHF
>many|TRBV4-1|.|TRBJ1-1
TGCGCCGTTAAGGGTCAGCTTTACACTGAAGCTTTCTTT
CAVKGQLYTEAFF
>.|TRBV7-2|TRBD1|TRBJ2-7
TGTGCCAGCAGCTCCGGGACAGGGTTCTACGAGCAGTACTTC
CASSSGTGFYEQYF
>.|TRBV4-1|.|TRBJ1-6
TGCGCCAGCAGCCAAGAAAGCTCCTATAATTCACCCCTCCACTTT
CASSQESSYNSPLHF
>medium-sized|TRBV11-3|TRBD2|TRBJ2-1
TGTGCCAGCAGCTTAGGGGTAGCGGGTACAACCTACAATGAGCAGTTCTTC
CASSLGVAGTTYNEQFF
>few|TRBV12-3/TRBV12-4|TRBD2|TRBJ2-3
TGTGCCAGCAGTTTACCGGGGACTAGTTGGCATACGCAGTATTTT
CASSLPGTSWHTQYF
>.|TRBV20-1|TRBD1|TRBJ1-1
TGCAGTGCTAGAGATTTTGGGACAGGGGGCGAACGGACTGAAGCTTTCTTT
CSARDFGTGGERTEAFF
>few|TRBV11-2|.|TRBJ2-7
TGTGCCAGCAGCTTACAGCCCTACGAGCAGTACTTC
CASSLQPYEQYF
>.|TRBV6-2/TRBV6-3|.|TRBJ1-5
TGTGCCAGCAAAGGTGAACCGGGCAGGGTTAGCAATCAGCCCCAGCATTTT
CASKGEPGRVSNQPQHF
>.|TRBV28|.|TRBJ1-5
TGTGCCTCGAGACAGCCAAATAGCAATCAGCCCCAGCATTTT
CASRQPNSNQPQHF
>few|TRBV5-1|.|TRBJ1-5
TGCGCCAGCAGCGCGGAGGGGCTAAGTCAGCCCCAGCATTTT
CASSAEGLSQPQHF
>few|TRBV12-3/TRBV12-4|TRBD1|TRBJ1-4
TGTGCCAGCAGTCGGACAGGGCGTAATGAAAAACTGTTTTTT
CASSRTGRNEKLFF
>many|TRBV28|.|TRBJ1-1
TGTGCCAGCAGCGATCGTAGGACTGAAGCTTTCTTT
CASSDRRTEAFF
>.|TRBV5-1|.|TRBJ2-2
TGCGCCAGCAGCCGGGGCCTGGGAGCCACCGGGGAGCTGTTTTTT
CASSRGLGATGELFF
>.|TRBV7-2|.|TRBJ1-4
TGTGCCAGCAGCTTAGCAGCTAGGTCTAATGAAAAACTGTTTTTT
CASSLAARSNEKLFF